Shown below are 8 T cell receptor beta chains from a single sample sequenced in a study of cytomegalovirus exposure and HLA in healthy donors. PCR was performed using 60 Vbeta and 13 Jbeta primers. TCRdb keeps only in-frame clones here, not all; method: immunoSEQ multiplex PCR. The table includes roughly 180,000 clones, over 80% detected once. Material: PBMCs. The receptors here all came from a boy aged 2 to 9 in good health and CMV-seronegative.

The chain is built from TRBV15 and TRBJ1-2, with 7 bases identical to TRBD1. V dropped 3 bases and J dropped 6; count of bases not matched to a gene: 16. This CDR3 has 17 residues. The germline CDR1 and CDR2 sequences are LNHNV and YYDKDF (reference sequence). The CDR3 DNA reads TGTGCCACCAGCAGTCCCACGGGGGCCAGGGGGATGGATGGCTACACCTTC. Translating gives CATSSPTGARGMDGYTF.

J is TRBJ2-3 and V is TRBV18; D possibly corresponds to TRBD2 (5 bases). CDR1 KGHSH and CDR2 LQKENI come from the germline V gene. V lost 0 bases, J lost 5 bases, and 9 bases lay in between. The CDR3 length is 14 residues. CDR3 sequence (DNA): TGTGCCAGCTCACCACCGAGGGCGGAAGATACGCAGTATTTT. Residues: CASSPPRAEDTQYF.

DNA of the CDR3: TGTGCCAGCAGGCGAGGAGTACAGGGATCCCAAGAGACCCAGTACTTC. This encodes CASRRGVQGSQETQYF. The rearrangement links TRBV7-9 to TRBJ2-5, with a tentative D call TRBD1 (6 bases). The germline V and J ends were trimmed by 6 bases and 1 base, with 18 bases remaining between them. CDR3 length: 16 residues. Looked up from germline, CDR1 is SEHNR and CDR2 is FQNEAQ (reference sequence).

This chain connects TRBV20-1 to TRBJ1-1, with D possibly TRBD1 on 6 matching bases. The length of the CDR3 is 10 residues. The germline V and J ends were trimmed by 5 bases and 10 bases, with 11 bases remaining between them. The germline V gene encodes CDR1 DFQATT and CDR2 SNEGSKA (reference sequence). The CDR3 sequence is CSASQGPAFF. CDR3 nucleotide sequence: TGCAGTGCTTCACAGGGACCAGCTTTCTTT.

This clone turned up a few times. The chain is built from TRBV25-1 and TRBJ1-6, with D unresolved. The CDR3 spans 15 residues. CDR1 is MGHDK and CDR2 is SYGVNS in the germline V gene. The V end was cut by 2 bases, the J end by 4 bases, with 9 bases between. The CDR3 sequence: CASSETLRYNSPLHF. The CDR3 DNA reads as TGTGCCAGCAGTGAAACCTTGCGGTATAATTCACCCCTCCACTTT.

The CDR3 here is CASSFWDRAYEQYF. CDR3 nucleotides: TGCGCCAGCAGCTTCTGGGACAGAGCCTACGAGCAGTACTTC. The J gene is TRBJ2-7, the V gene TRBV5-1; 7 positions match TRBD1. The germline CDR1 and CDR2 sequences are SGHRS and YFSETQ. CDR3 length: 14 residues. With 2 bases clipped from V and 2 bases from J, the junction kept 4 bases outside the gene matches. The full variable domain, completed using reference TRBV5-1 and TRBJ2-7, is KAGVTQTPRYLIKTRGQQVTLSCSPISGHRSVSWYQQTPGQGLQFLFEYFSETQRNKGNFPGRFSGRQFSNSRSEMNVSTLELGDSALYLCASSFWDRAYEQYFGPGTRLTVT.

This clone has just a few counts. The rearrangement joins TRBV6-5 to TRBJ2-7, with D uncertain. The germline V gene encodes CDR1 MNHEY and CDR2 SVGAGI. V was cut by 5 bases and J by 1 base, with 9 bases left in between. This CDR3 comprises 13 residues. CDR3 in amino acids: CASSADGSYEQYF. The CDR3 region has the DNA TGTGCCAGCAGTGCCGACGGGTCCTACGAGCAGTACTTC.

V is TRBV25-1 and J is TRBJ1-2; 8 bases match TRBD1. The V segment lost 4 bases and the J segment 0 bases; nucleotides outside the gene matches: 1. Germline CDR1 and CDR2: MGHDK and SYGVNS. There are 14 residues in the CDR3. The CDR3 is CASSGTGTNYGYTF. CDR3 DNA sequence: TGTGCCAGCAGTGGGACAGGGACTAACTATGGCTACACCTTC.